This T cell receptor beta chain was captured by sequencing in a study of synovial regulatory T cells in juvenile arthritis. Study details: One patient received methotrexate plus infliximab; one lacked treatment information.

Repertoires were generated with immunoSEQ multiplex PCR, while TCRdb's copy carries only in-frame clones and drops some. Recorded for this sample: roughly 9,900 clones. Approximately 11-patient cohort: around 11 active juvenile idiopathic arthritis patients, 3 polyarticular, 8 oligoarticular. Patients were aged median around 12 years with disease lasting median roughly 7 years. Broader study findings: CDR3 overlap with synovial Tregs was higher for iaTregs than other blood Tregs.

With regard to this clone: The antigen is undetermined.

The TCR sequence derives from a donor between 2 and 35 years old with juvenile idiopathic arthritis. Specimen: Treg cells from blood. Subset reported: remaining (HLA-DR-negative) circulating blood Treg cells.

The CDR3 is CASSSRVAGVREQYF. The chain carries TRBV7-2 and TRBJ2-7; the D gene TCRdb calls, TRBD1, cannot be checked with no DNA. The V gene's germline CDR1 is SGHTA and CDR2 FQGNSA. The CDR3 runs to 15 residues. No coding sequence is recorded.